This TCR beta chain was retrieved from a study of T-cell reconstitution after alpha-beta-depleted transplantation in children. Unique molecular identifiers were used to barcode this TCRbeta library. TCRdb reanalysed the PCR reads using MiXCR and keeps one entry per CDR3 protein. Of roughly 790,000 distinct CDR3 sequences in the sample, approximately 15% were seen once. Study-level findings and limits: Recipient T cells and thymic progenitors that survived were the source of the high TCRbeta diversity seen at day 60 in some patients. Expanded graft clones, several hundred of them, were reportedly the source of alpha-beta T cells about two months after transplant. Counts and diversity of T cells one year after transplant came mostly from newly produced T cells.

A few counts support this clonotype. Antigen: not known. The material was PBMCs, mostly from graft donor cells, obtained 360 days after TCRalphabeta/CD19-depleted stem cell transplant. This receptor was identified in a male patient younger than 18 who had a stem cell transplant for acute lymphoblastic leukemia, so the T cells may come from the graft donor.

The CDR3 sequence is CASSTSRTGVTYEQYF. DNA for the CDR3: TGTGCCAGCAGTACCTCCCGGACAGGGGTCACCTACGAGCAGTACTTC. The rearrangement links TRBV27 to TRBJ2-7; 9 bases agree with TRBD1. Trimming removed 5 bases from V and 2 bases from J; junction bases left unmatched: 10. CDR1 and CDR2 from the germline V gene are MNHEY and SMNVEV (reference sequence). This CDR3 comprises 16 residues.